Shown below are 26 T cell receptor beta chains from a single sample sequenced in a study of blood T cell repertoires in COVID-19. Assay used: immunoSEQ multiplex PCR; TCRdb lists only in-frame clones, some missing. This table has over 120,000 clones, 80% appearing once. Sequencing used peripheral blood. The receptors were sampled from a man in his sixties or seventies who had recovered from COVID-19.

J is TRBJ2-1 and V is TRBV10-1, with D possibly being TRBD1 (6 bases). This CDR3 has 15 amino acids. V was clipped by 4 bases and J by 6 bases, with 16 bases between them. Germline V gives CDR1 WNHNN, CDR2 SYGVQD (reference sequence). The CDR3 coding sequence is TGCGCCAGCAGTGGCGGACAGCTTAACCCCAATGAGCAGTTCTTC. This gives the protein CASSGGQLNPNEQFF.

The rearrangement joins TRBV4-1 to TRBJ2-1, with TRBD2 matching 8 bases. The V gene end was trimmed by 1 base and the J gene end by 1 base; junction bases not matched to a gene: 6. CDR3 length equals 17 residues. Germline CDR1 is MGHRA and CDR2 is YSYEKL. CDR3 nucleotide sequence: TGCGCCAGCAGCCAAGGCGGGCTAGCGGGTTCCTACAATGAGCAGTTCTTC. Encoded protein: CASSQGGLAGSYNEQFF.

CDR3 region: CASSELAGASGWDTQYF. The CDR3 coding sequence is TGTGCCAGCAGTGAACTAGCGGGAGCTTCCGGCTGGGATACGCAGTATTTT. This chain uses TRBV6-1 with TRBJ2-3; 10 bases match TRBD2. The length of the CDR3 is 17 residues. V lost 2 bases, J lost 6 bases, and 11 bases stayed unmatched. Germline lookup yields CDR1 MNHNS and CDR2 SASEGT.

This clone showed up just once. The chain links TRBV9 to TRBJ2-7; D is possibly TRBD2 (5 bases). The CDR3 contains 15 residues. The V end lost 0 bases, the J end lost 0 bases, and 10 bases lay between the germline ends. Germline CDR1 SGDLS, CDR2 YYNGEE. In DNA form, the CDR3 reads TGTGCCAGCAGCGTAGATGCTAGCCCCTCCTACGAGCAGTACTTC. Encoded protein: CASSVDASPSYEQYF. The full variable domain, with the rest looked up from reference TRBV9 and TRBJ2-7, is DSGVTQTPKHLITATGQRVTLRCSPRSGDLSVYWYQQSLDQGLQFLIQYYNGEERAKGNILERFSAQQFPDLHSELNLSSLELGDSALYFCASSVDASPSYEQYFGPGTRLTVT.

The gene calls are TRBV7-2 and TRBJ2-6; the match to TRBD2 covers 8 bases. The CDR3 has 16 residues. Germline V CDR1 and CDR2: SGHTA, FQGNSA. V lost 5 bases and J lost 4; bases outside the gene matches: 7. This CDR3 is CASSPPGGRGANVLTF. The CDR3 DNA follows: TGTGCCAGCAGCCCGCCGGGGGGGAGAGGGGCCAACGTCCTGACTTTC.

This clone was observed a single time. This rearrangement joins TRBV9 to TRBJ2-7; D possibly corresponds to TRBD2 (6 bases). V was pared by 4 bases and J by 1 base, with 21 bases between. The germline V gene has CDR1 SGDLS and CDR2 YYNGEE. The CDR3 is made up of 17 amino acids. This CDR3 is CASSTRSLADDSYEQYF. The CDR3 region has the DNA TGTGCCAGCAGCACAAGGAGTTTAGCGGATGATTCCTACGAGCAGTACTTC.

The V call is TRBV9, the J call TRBJ2-7; D gene ambiguous. This CDR3 is 14 amino acids long. The V gene's germline CDR1 is SGDLS and CDR2 YYNGEE. V dropped 0 bases and J dropped 0 bases, with 7 bases sitting between them. The CDR3, as DNA: TGTGCCAGCAGCGTAGGGCAGAACTCCTACGAGCAGTACTTC. Translating it yields CASSVGQNSYEQYF.

This sequence joins TRBV10-3 and TRBJ2-1; 15 nucleotides line up with TRBD2. V lost 2 bases, J lost 8 bases, and 7 bases stayed unmatched. CDR3 length equals 17 residues. From germline, CDR1 is ENHRY and CDR2 SYGVKD. The CDR3 DNA reads TGTGCCATCAGTGAGACGACGGGACTAGCGGGAGGCGATGAGCAGTTCTTC. Its protein is CAISETTGLAGGDEQFF.

This chain links TRBV27 with TRBJ2-1; 8 bases agree with TRBD1. Germline loops: CDR1 MNHEY, CDR2 SMNVEV (reference sequence). There are 16 residues in the CDR3. V dropped 4 bases and J dropped 0; count of bases not matched to a gene: 5. CDR3 sequence (DNA): TGTGCCAGCAGTTCAGGGACAGGAAGCTCCTACAATGAGCAGTTCTTC. As protein: CASSSGTGSSYNEQFF.

CDR3 in DNA: TGTGCCAGCAGTGCACACCGTTGGGAGCAGTCGGACACTGAAGCTTTCTTT. It codes for CASSAHRWEQSDTEAFF. V and J are TRBV6-1 and TRBJ1-1; D remains ambiguous. Between the trimmed V and J ends, which lost 4 bases and 3 bases, there was a span of 21 bases. The germline V gene encodes CDR1 MNHNS and CDR2 SASEGT. CDR3 length equals 17 residues.

The chain uses TRBV7-2 and TRBJ2-7; 8 bases line up with TRBD2. V was clipped by 3 bases and J by 7 bases; unmatched bases: 11. The CDR3 is 15 residues long. Germline loops: CDR1 SGHTA, CDR2 FQGNSA. The CDR3 nucleotides are TGTGCCAGCAGCTTCTCTAGCGGGCGCAGAGGGGAGCAGTACTTC. It is translated as CASSFSSGRRGEQYF.

The CDR3 spells CAISDPGLQETQYF. CDR3 nucleotide sequence: TGTGCCATCAGTGATCCAGGACTGCAAGAGACCCAGTACTTC. The chain carries TRBV10-3 and TRBJ2-5; D may be TRBD2 (5 bases). The CDR3 loop spans 14 amino acids. Trimming shortened V by 3 bases and J by 2 bases, and 10 bases separated the two germline ends. Germline CDR1 ENHRY, CDR2 SYGVKD.

The chain recombines TRBV2 with TRBJ2-5; 13 bases are shared with TRBD2. Germline loops: CDR1 SNHLY, CDR2 FYNNEI. CDR3 length equals 15 residues. The V gene end was trimmed by 6 bases and the J gene end by 5 bases; junction bases not matched to a gene: 6. The CDR3 protein is CASSGLAGARETQYF. CDR3 bases: TGTGCCAGCAGCGGACTAGCGGGAGCTCGGGAGACCCAGTACTTC. Supplemented by reference TRBV2 and TRBJ2-5, the full variable domain reads EPEVTQTPSHQVTQMGQEVILRCVPISNHLYFYWYRQILGQKVEFLVSFYNNEISEKSEIFDDQFSVERPDGSNFTLKIRSTKLEDSAMYFCASSGLAGARETQYFGPGTRLLVL.

The chain recombines TRBV2 with TRBJ2-1, with a weak D call TRBD1 (6 bases). The CDR3 loop spans 13 amino acids. V was trimmed by 7 bases and J by 5 bases, leaving 12 bases between them. Germline assignment: CDR1 SNHLY and CDR2 FYNNEI. The CDR3 sequence: CASTKDRNNEQFF. DNA of the CDR3: TGTGCCAGCACAAAGGACAGAAACAATGAGCAGTTCTTC.

This clone appeared a few times. The CDR3 loop is CASSQSGGNQPQHF. CDR3 DNA sequence: TGTGCCAGCAGCCAATCGGGTGGCAATCAGCCCCAGCATTTT. This chain connects TRBV3-1 (or the pseudogene TRBV3-2) to TRBJ1-5; D not certain. CDR3 length equals 14 residues. The ends were cut back, 2 bases at V and 2 bases at J, with 7 bases in the middle. In germline, CDR1 is LGHDT, CDR2 YNNKEL (reference sequence).

The chain joins TRBV11-2 to TRBJ2-7; weak D call: TRBD1 (6 bases). V lost 5 bases and J lost 2, with 13 bases in between. This CDR3 has 14 amino acids. CDR1 and CDR2 from the germline V gene are SGHAT and FQNNGV. The CDR3 nucleotides are TGTGCCAGCAGCCGCGGACAGTTAACCTACGAGCAGTACTTC. Its protein product is CASSRGQLTYEQYF.

The chain is built from TRBV7-2 and TRBJ2-5; a weak D match, TRBD2 (5 bases). The germline V gene has CDR1 SGHTA and CDR2 FQGNSA. V lost 1 base and J lost 5, with 14 bases in between. The CDR3 is 15 residues long. The CDR3 DNA sequence: TGTGCCAGCAGCTTAGTTCGTGCGGGTTGGGAGACCCAGTACTTC. Amino acid sequence: CASSLVRAGWETQYF. The full variable domain, its missing parts supplied by reference TRBV7-2 and TRBJ2-5, is GAGVSQSPSNKVTEKGKDVELRCDPISGHTALYWYRQSLGQGLEFLIYFQGNSAPDKSGLPSDRFSAERTGGSVSTLTIQRTQQEDSAVYLCASSLVRAGWETQYFGPGTRLLVL.

This chain connects TRBV5-1 to TRBJ2-2; D unclear. Trimming removed 6 bases from V and 3 bases from J, with 15 bases in between. The CDR3 extends over 15 amino acids. The germline V gene encodes CDR1 SGHRS and CDR2 YFSETQ. The CDR3 bases are TGCGCCAGCACCCCCTGGGCAACTGACACCGGGGAGCTGTTTTTT. Translation gives CASTPWATDTGELFF.

This clone was observed a handful of times. CDR3 sequence: CASSPPGQGAEAFF. The CDR3 DNA sequence: TGTGCCAGCTCACCTCCGGGACAGGGGGCTGAAGCTTTCTTT. The chain is built from TRBV18 and TRBJ1-1; 11 bases line up with TRBD1. This CDR3 spans 14 amino acids. The J segment lost 6 bases and the V segment lost 3 bases, leaving 3 bases of the junction unmatched. Germline V gene lookup returns CDR1 KGHSH and CDR2 LQKENI.

CDR3 loop: CASSLGFASSGGELFF. The DNA of the CDR3 is TGTGCCAGCAGCTTAGGCTTTGCGTCTTCCGGCGGGGAGCTGTTTTTT. The V gene is TRBV7-6, the J gene TRBJ2-2, with D hard to call. V was trimmed by 1 base and J by 7 bases, leaving 16 bases between them. The CDR3 extends over 16 amino acids. Germline CDR1 is SGHVS and CDR2 is FNYEAQ. The full variable domain, rest sourced from reference TRBV7-6 and TRBJ2-2, is GAGVSQSPRYKVTKRGQDVALRCDPISGHVSLYWYRQALGQGPEFLTYFNYEAQQDKSGLPNDRFSAERPEGSISTLTIQRTEQRDSAMYRCASSLGFASSGGELFFGEGSRLTVL.

CDR3 in DNA: TGTGCCTGGAGCGTCGGGACAAACGGAAACATTCAGTACTTC. Its protein is CAWSVGTNGNIQYF. V and J are TRBV30 and TRBJ2-4; perhaps TRBD1 as D (6 bases). V lost 3 bases and J 6 bases, leaving 15 bases between the germline ends. Germline lookup yields CDR1 GTSNPN and CDR2 SVGIG (reference sequence). The CDR3 is 14 residues long.

V gene TRBV12-5 combines with J gene TRBJ2-1; the D is unclear. In germline, CDR1 is LGHNT, CDR2 FRNRAP. With 7 bases removed from V and 6 bases from J, the gap between germline ends came to 7 bases. This CDR3 contains 11 residues. This CDR3 reads CASAPGNEQFF. In DNA form, the CDR3 reads TGTGCTAGTGCGCCGGGCAATGAGCAGTTCTTC.

This chain joins TRBV3-1 (or the pseudogene TRBV3-2) and TRBJ2-2; no firm D call. This CDR3 is built from 13 residues. V dropped 3 bases and J dropped 9 bases, with 11 bases sitting between them. CDR1 and CDR2 (germline): LGHDT, YNNKEL (reference sequence). The CDR3, as DNA: TGTGCCAGCAGCCATAATAACATCCGGGAGCTGTTTTTT. Its translation: CASSHNNIRELFF.

The rearrangement uses TRBV11-2 and TRBJ2-2; 10 nucleotides line up with TRBD2. The CDR3 has 17 amino acids. With V trimmed by 5 bases and J by 6 bases, 12 bases remained unmatched. Per germline, CDR1 SGHAT and CDR2 FQNNGV. The CDR3 region has the DNA TGTGCCAGCAGCCAGAAGCTAGCGGGAGCAAAGGCCGGGGAGCTGTTTTTT. The encoded protein is CASSQKLAGAKAGELFF.

The V and J genes are TRBV19 and TRBJ1-2; a possible D gene is TRBD1 (6 bases). From germline, CDR1 is LNHDA and CDR2 SQIVND (reference sequence). V was pared by 0 bases and J by 4 bases, with 12 bases between. The CDR3 spans 15 residues. In DNA, the CDR3 is TGTGCCAGTAGTATAGAGTCAGGGGACCTCTATGGCTACACCTTC. This sequence encodes CASSIESGDLYGYTF.

V and J are TRBV5-8 and TRBJ2-1; 7 nucleotides match TRBD2. Trimming took 3 bases from V and 0 from J; bases not matched to a gene: 3. Germline CDR1 is SGHTS and CDR2 is YDEGEE. The CDR3 extends over 15 amino acids. CDR3 loop: CASSWGLPSYNEQFF. The CDR3 nucleotides read TGTGCCAGCAGCTGGGGACTACCCTCCTACAATGAGCAGTTCTTC.